This is a list of T cell receptor beta chains from one sample in a study of CD8 T cells in Susac syndrome. One entry per CDR3 protein results from TCRdb running MiXCR on the immunoSEQ multiplex PCR reads. Counted here are almost 450,000 distinct CDR3 sequences, approximately 85% occurring once; the ten biggest clones make up about 0.12%. The sample taken for sequencing was CD8+ T cells from PBMCs. The receptors shown here come from a human donor with multiple sclerosis. Each CDR3 is given with its conserved first and last residue. The D gene is left open where the match is weak. Expanded clones get a size class; other rows say once, few or many, or leave the size out.

J | size | V | D | DNA | CDR3
TRBJ1-4 | - | TRBV7-9 | TRBD1 | TGTGCCAGCAGCTTCGGGACAGCTAATGAAAAACTGTTTTTT | CASSFGTANEKLFF
TRBJ2-1 | few | TRBV6-4 | TRBD1 | TGTGCCAGCAGTGACGCCGGGACAGGGGACTACAATGAGCAGTTCTTC | CASSDAGTGDYNEQFF
TRBJ2-1 | - | TRBV19 | - | TGTGCCAGTAGTATAGATCTGGTAGGCGAGCAGTTCTTC | CASSIDLVGEQFF
TRBJ2-1 | - | TRBV7-9 | - | TGTGCCAGCAGCCCAAGAGAGGGAAATGAGCAGTTCTTC | CASSPREGNEQFF
TRBJ2-7 | - | TRBV4-1 | TRBD1 | TGCGCCAGCAGCCACGGAGAAAACAGGGGCCGCTACGAGCAGTACTTC | CASSHGENRGRYEQYF
TRBJ1-5 | once | TRBV6-2/TRBV6-3 | - | TGTGCCAGCAGTTACGGTCAGAATCAGCCCCAGCATTTT | CASSYGQNQPQHF
TRBJ1-5 | once | TRBV27 | - | TGTGCCAGCGGCAATCAGCCCCAGCATTTT | CASGNQPQHF
TRBJ1-2 | - | TRBV5-6 | - | TGTGCCAGCAGCTTGGTTCACTTCTATGGCTACACCTTC | CASSLVHFYGYTF
TRBJ2-3 | - | TRBV7-9 | - | TGTGCCAGCAGCTTAACCGAGGGCCCGAGGGATACGCAGTATTTT | CASSLTEGPRDTQYF
TRBJ1-1 | - | TRBV7-6 | TRBD1 | TGTGCCAGCAGCCCTCAGGACAGGGGGGGTGAAGCTTTCTTT | CASSPQDRGGEAFF
TRBJ1-5 | - | TRBV30 | - | TGTGCCTGGAGTGAGTTGGGAGGGAGTCAGCCCCAGCATTTT | CAWSELGGSQPQHF
TRBJ1-1 | - | TRBV3-1 | TRBD1 | TGTGCCAGCAGCGCGGACAGGGCGAACACTGAAGCTTTCTTT | CASSADRANTEAFF
TRBJ2-7 | - | TRBV28 | TRBD1 | TGTGCCAGCGGCCCGTCCGGAGGACAGGACTACGAGCAGTACTTC | CASGPSGGQDYEQYF
TRBJ2-1 | few | TRBV6-5 | TRBD2 | TGTGCCAGCAGTTATTTGACTAGCGGGAGTGGCAATGAGCAGTTCTTC | CASSYLTSGSGNEQFF
TRBJ2-1 | - | TRBV29-1 | - | TGCAGCGCCCTAGGTGGGGTCGGAATTGAGCAGTTCTTC | CSALGGVGIEQFF
TRBJ2-3 | once | TRBV4-1 | TRBD2 | TGCGCCAGCAGCCAAGAACTAGCGACTGGGACAGATACGCAGTATTTT | CASSQELATGTDTQYF
TRBJ2-3 | few | TRBV4-2 | TRBD2 | TGTGCCAGCAGGAGACTAGCGGGAGACACAGATACGCAGTATTTT | CASRRLAGDTDTQYF
TRBJ1-2 | - | TRBV4-1 | - | TGCGCCAGCAGCCAAGATTTTGGTGGCTACACCTTC | CASSQDFGGYTF
TRBJ2-7 | once | TRBV30 | TRBD1 | TGTGCCTGGAATACGGGACAGGGGGCCTACGAGCAGTACTTC | CAWNTGQGAYEQYF
TRBJ2-1 | - | TRBV27 | - | TGTGCCAGCAGCCCACTAGTTTCCCACAATGAGCAGTTCTTC | CASSPLVSHNEQFF
TRBJ1-4 | - | TRBV29-1 | TRBD1 | TGCAGCGCCCTGGGACAGACTAATGAAAAACTGTTTTTT | CSALGQTNEKLFF
TRBJ2-1 | - | TRBV18 | - | TGTGCCAGCTCACCAACAGGCCTCTTGTACAATGAGCAGTTCTTC | CASSPTGLLYNEQFF
TRBJ2-7 | few | TRBV6-1 | - | TGTGCCAGCAGTGAAGTTCCAGGAACCTACGAGCAGTACTTC | CASSEVPGTYEQYF
TRBJ2-3 | - | TRBV15 | - | TGTGCCACCAGCCCGCGGGGCGCGACTGATAGCACAGATACGCAGTATTTT | CATSPRGATDSTDTQYF
TRBJ2-5 | - | TRBV7-9 | TRBD2 | TGTGCCAGCAGCTTAGAAGCCCTAGCGGGGGTAGAGACCCAGTACTTC | CASSLEALAGVETQYF
TRBJ2-7 | few | TRBV30 | TRBD1 | TGTGCCTGGAGTGGATTGGACAGGAGCTCCTACGAGCAGTACTTC | CAWSGLDRSSYEQYF
TRBJ2-5 | once | TRBV30 | - | TGTGCCTGGACTCTAATCACTCCCCTGGGGCAAGAGACCCAGTACTTC | CAWTLITPLGQETQYF
TRBJ2-5 | - | TRBV13 | - | TGTGCCAGCAGCTTAGGTCCTCGACGGGAAGGAGAGACCCAGTACTTC | CASSLGPRREGETQYF
TRBJ2-1 | - | TRBV4-1 | TRBD2 | TGCGCCAGCAGCCAGCACCAAGCGGGAGAGCAGTTCTTC | CASSQHQAGEQFF
TRBJ2-3 | - | TRBV7-8 | TRBD1 | TGTGCCAGCAGCTTGGGACAGGGAGGATCAGATACGCAGTATTTT | CASSLGQGGSDTQYF
TRBJ2-3 | - | TRBV24-1 | TRBD2 | TGTGCCACCAGTACTACTAGCGGGCCTAGCACAGATACGCAGTATTTT | CATSTTSGPSTDTQYF
TRBJ2-5 | - | TRBV29-1 | - | TGCAGCGTTGAATGGGGTCAGTTCGGCGAGACCCAGTACTTC | CSVEWGQFGETQYF
TRBJ2-3 | - | TRBV7-8 | TRBD2 | TGTGCCAGCAGCTCCCCAAGGAGACTAGCCGGAGATACGCAGTATTTT | CASSSPRRLAGDTQYF
TRBJ1-6 | - | TRBV3-1 | - | TGTGCCAGCAGCCCCGGGGGGAGCTTTACACCCCTCCACTTT | CASSPGGSFTPLHF
TRBJ1-2 | - | TRBV19 | - | TGTGCCAGTAGTGCTGAGACAACGGCCTATGGCTACACCTTC | CASSAETTAYGYTF
TRBJ2-1 | - | TRBV2 | TRBD1 | TGTGCCAGCAGTGAACAGGACAGGGAGGATAACAATGAGCAGTTCTTC | CASSEQDREDNNEQFF
TRBJ2-2 | - | TRBV27 | - | TGTGCCAGCAGTTTACTCAGGGTGGAAGGATTGGCCGGGGAGCTGTTTTTT | CASSLLRVEGLAGELFF
TRBJ1-5 | - | TRBV6-1 | TRBD1 | TGTGCCAGCAGATCGGACAGGTTCGAGAATCAGCCCCAGCATTTT | CASRSDRFENQPQHF
TRBJ2-3 | - | TRBV6-4 | - | TGTGCCAGCAGTGACGGACCTTCTAGCACAGATACGCAGTATTTT | CASSDGPSSTDTQYF
TRBJ2-7 | - | TRBV4-1 | - | TGCGCCAGCAGCCAAGATCTCCGAGAGCAGTACTTC | CASSQDLREQYF
TRBJ2-5 | - | TRBV9 | TRBD1 | TGTGCCAGCAGCGGCTCGGACAGGGCTACCCAAGAGACCCAGTACTTC | CASSGSDRATQETQYF
TRBJ1-1 | - | TRBV21-1 | - | TGTGCCAGCAGCAAAATTGGTAGGGGGCGCGCAGAAGCTTTCTTT | CASSKIGRGRAEAFF
TRBJ1-1 | few | TRBV6-1 | - | TGTGCCAGCAGAGAGGTGGACACTGAAGCTTTCTTT | CASREVDTEAFF
TRBJ2-1 | - | TRBV6-5 | TRBD1 | TGTGCCAGCAGTTCCGGACCGACAGGGGGCCTGGACAATGAGCAGTTCTTC | CASSSGPTGGLDNEQFF
TRBJ2-7 | - | TRBV27 | - | TGTGCCAGCAGTTTTTCCTCGGCCGAGCTCGAGCAGTACTTC | CASSFSSAELEQYF
TRBJ2-5 | - | TRBV30 | - | TGTGCCTGGATTTATAGGGGCCCCATCCAAGAGACCCAGTACTTC | CAWIYRGPIQETQYF
TRBJ2-7 | - | TRBV4-1 | TRBD2 | TGCGCCAGCAGCCAGCGGGAGTCGTCCTACGAGCAGTACTTC | CASSQRESSYEQYF
TRBJ1-3 | - | TRBV9 | - | TGTGCCAGCAGCGGGGACGGTATCGGGAACACCATATATTTT | CASSGDGIGNTIYF
TRBJ2-1 | - | TRBV27 | - | TGTGCCAGCAGTACATTCGGGACACCATACAATGAGCAGTTCTTC | CASSTFGTPYNEQFF
TRBJ2-7 | - | TRBV20-1 | TRBD2 | TGCAGTGCTAGCCCCGGGACTAGCGCCTACGAGCAGTACTTC | CSASPGTSAYEQYF
TRBJ2-1 | - | TRBV5-6 | - | TGTGCCAGCAGCTCTCAGGGCGGTGAGCAGTTCTTC | CASSSQGGEQFF
TRBJ1-4 | - | TRBV7-9 | - | TGTGCCAGCAGCGAAGGGCCGGCAACTAATGAAAAACTGTTTTTT | CASSEGPATNEKLFF
TRBJ2-1 | - | TRBV27 | - | TGTGCCAGCGCCCTACTCCGGGGAGATAATGAGCAGTTCTTC | CASALLRGDNEQFF